These 20 T cell receptor beta chains originate from one sample sequenced in a study of cytomegalovirus exposure and HLA in healthy donors. Vbeta (60) and Jbeta (13) primers were used in the PCR. Assay: immunoSEQ multiplex PCR; the TCRdb copy retains only in-frame clones and omits some. The sample includes about 59,000 clones. Sequenced input: PBMCs. Receptors originate from a man aged 30 to 45 in good health and CMV-seropositive.

The chain carries TRBV14 and TRBJ2-1; 12 positions match TRBD2. Looked up from germline, CDR1 is SGHDN and CDR2 is FVKESK. The CDR3 extends over 18 amino acids. V gave up 4 bases and J gave up 8 bases; unmatched junction bases: 15. The CDR3 protein is CASSPGSLAGGPHHEQFF. In nucleotides, the CDR3 is TGTGCCAGCAGCCCGGGGTCCCTAGCGGGAGGGCCGCATCATGAGCAGTTCTTC.

The chain carries TRBV4-1 and TRBJ2-7; a weak D match, TRBD1 (6 bases). Germline CDR1 and CDR2: MGHRA and YSYEKL. Deletions cut 0 bases from V and 3 bases from J, with 21 bases between. This CDR3 has 18 amino acids. CDR3 DNA sequence: TGCGCCAGCAGCCAAGAGGATGCCCCGCAGGGGCCGGGCTACGAGCAGTACTTC. Its protein product is CASSQEDAPQGPGYEQYF.

V usage is TRBV11-3 and J usage is TRBJ2-2; maybe TRBD2 (6 bases). V was clipped by 1 base and J by 4 bases, with 13 bases between them. Germline loops: CDR1 SGHNT, CDR2 YENEEA. The CDR3 is 16 residues long. CDR3 nucleotide sequence: TGTGCCAGCAGCTTAGTGGGCGGGGCGGTCACCGGGGAGCTGTTTTTT. This encodes CASSLVGGAVTGELFF. Complete variable domain (other parts from reference TRBV11-3 and TRBJ2-2): EAGVVQSPRYKIIEKKQPVAFWCNPISGHNTLYWYLQNLGQGPELLIRYENEEAVDDSQLPKDRFSAERLKGVDSTLKIQPAELGDSAVYLCASSLVGGAVTGELFFGEGSRLTVL.

The chain combines TRBV18 with TRBJ1-1; TRBD1 aligns across 9 bases. Germline CDR1 is KGHSH and CDR2 is LQKENI. The CDR3 is 15 residues long. The V and J ends lost 5 bases and 1 base, in that order; junction bases with no gene match: 5. The CDR3 bases are TGTGCCAGCTCATCGACAGGGGGAAAGAACACTGAAGCTTTCTTT. It is translated as CASSSTGGKNTEAFF.

The chain recombines TRBV5-1 with TRBJ2-2; D unresolved. Germline V gene lookup returns CDR1 SGHRS and CDR2 YFSETQ. Trimming removed 0 bases at V and 5 bases at J, with 8 bases between. The CDR3 spans 14 residues. In DNA, the CDR3 is TGCGCCAGCAGCTTGGGTGAGGCGACCGGGGAGCTGTTTTTT. As protein: CASSLGEATGELFF.

The chain combines TRBV6-5 with TRBJ1-2; TRBD1 matches at 9 bases. The ends lost 2 bases at V and 7 bases at J; junction bases unmatched: 8. The length of the CDR3 is 15 residues. Germline V gene data show CDR1 as MNHEY and CDR2 as SVGAGI. CDR3 sequence (DNA): TGTGCCAGCAGTTACAACCTACAGGGGGCACGTGGCTACACCTTC. Translation gives CASSYNLQGARGYTF.

The J gene is TRBJ2-5, the V gene TRBV6-1, with D unresolved. Germline-derived CDR1 and CDR2 are MNHNS and SASEGT. V was pared by 5 bases and J by 1 base, with 8 bases between. The CDR3 spans 13 residues. The CDR3 loop reads CASSPDIQETQYF. DNA of the CDR3: TGTGCCAGCAGTCCAGATATCCAAGAGACCCAGTACTTC.

This chain's CDR3 is CASSWGGESSYEQYF. The CDR3 DNA follows: TGTGCCAGCAGTTGGGGGGGAGAGAGCTCCTACGAGCAGTACTTC. This rearrangement joins TRBV28 to TRBJ2-7, with TRBD2 identical over 7 bases. This CDR3 region has 15 residues. V shed 4 bases, J shed 0 bases, and the junction held 6 bases outside the gene matches. The germline gives CDR1 MDHEN, CDR2 SYDVKM.

Written as DNA, the CDR3 is TGTGCCAGCAGACTAGCGGGGGCACAAGAGACCCAGTACTTC. It codes for CASRLAGAQETQYF. This chain connects TRBV27 to TRBJ2-5, with 11 bases aligning to TRBD2. The V gene end was trimmed by 6 bases and the J gene end by 2 bases; junction bases not matched to a gene: 2. The CDR3 covers 14 residues. Germline V gene data show CDR1 as MNHEY and CDR2 as SMNVEV (reference sequence).

The J gene is TRBJ2-3, the V gene TRBV18; D possibly corresponds to TRBD2 (5 bases). The V and J ends lost 10 bases and 4 bases respectively, with 15 bases between them. The germline V gene has CDR1 KGHSH and CDR2 LQKENI. CDR3 length: 13 amino acids. CDR3 coding DNA: TGTGCCACCTCCCTGGGAGAAGCAGATACGCAGTATTTT. Its protein is CATSLGEADTQYF.

The chain recombines TRBV18 with TRBJ2-7; D is possibly TRBD1 (6 bases). CDR1 is KGHSH, CDR2 LQKENI, per germline. The length of the CDR3 is 14 residues. V lost 5 bases to trimming and J lost 0 bases, with 11 bases between them. The CDR3 nucleotides are TGTGCCAGCTCAGCTCGACAGGTCTCCTACGAGCAGTACTTC. Translated, it gives CASSARQVSYEQYF.

The chain combines TRBV7-8 with TRBJ1-3; possible D gene TRBD1, 6 bases. CDR3 length equals 13 residues. Trimming took off 5 bases at V and 4 bases at J, with 9 bases between the two ends. Germline CDR1 and CDR2: SGHVS and FQNEAQ. CDR3 bases: TGTGCCAGCAGCGACAGGATCGGAAACACCATATATTTT. It specifies CASSDRIGNTIYF.

The CDR3 DNA follows: TGTGCCAGCAGCTTAGTATCGGGCGGGATGGAACGGTCCTACAATGAGCAGTTCTTC. Translated: CASSLVSGGMERSYNEQFF. The J gene is TRBJ2-1, the V gene TRBV7-9; a possible D gene is TRBD2 (6 bases). Trimming pared 1 base from V and 1 base from J, leaving 20 bases between. From germline, CDR1 is SEHNR and CDR2 FQNEAQ (reference sequence). The CDR3 loop spans 19 amino acids.

The chain links TRBV7-9 to TRBJ2-5; D not resolved. The CDR3 extends over 11 amino acids. Germline V gene data show CDR1 as SEHNR and CDR2 as FQNEAQ (reference sequence). The ends were cut back, 4 bases at V and 5 bases at J, with 5 bases in the middle. The CDR3, as DNA: TGTGCCAGCAGCTCACAGGAGACCCAGTACTTC. It is translated as CASSSQETQYF. Variable domain in full (rest from reference TRBV7-9 and TRBJ2-5): DTGVSQNPRHKITKRGQNVTFRCDPISEHNRLYWYRQTLGQGPEFLTYFQNEAQLEKSRLLSDRFSAERPKGSFSTLEIQRTEQGDSAMYLCASSSQETQYFGPGTRLLVL.

The chain couples TRBV30 to TRBJ2-4; TRBD1 matches at 9 bases. The germline gives CDR1 GTSNPN, CDR2 SVGIG (reference sequence). The V gene end was trimmed by 2 bases and the J gene end by 9 bases; junction bases not matched to a gene: 8. The CDR3 is 14 amino acids. The CDR3 region is CAWSTGQGRGIQYF. DNA of the CDR3: TGTGCCTGGAGTACGGGACAGGGTAGAGGCATTCAGTACTTC.

V is TRBV18 and J is TRBJ2-5, with D possibly matching TRBD1 (6 bases). The CDR3 sequence is 14 residues long. V dropped 3 bases and J dropped 2 bases, with 10 bases sitting between them. Looked up from germline, CDR1 is KGHSH and CDR2 is LQKENI. The CDR3 sequence: CASSPGGGQETQYF. DNA of the CDR3: TGTGCCAGCTCACCTGGGGGCGGGCAAGAGACCCAGTACTTC.

The chain links TRBV4-1 to TRBJ2-3; perhaps TRBD2 as D (5 bases). The CDR3 has 14 amino acids. Germline V lookup: CDR1 MGHRA, CDR2 YSYEKL. The V end was cut by 0 bases, the J end by 3 bases, with 7 bases between. The CDR3 protein is CASSQDGGTDTQYF. The DNA for the CDR3 is TGCGCCAGCAGCCAAGATGGAGGTACAGATACGCAGTATTTT.

V is TRBV9 and J is TRBJ2-3; 7 bases align to TRBD1. Germline V CDR1 and CDR2: SGDLS, YYNGEE. CDR3 size: 15 residues. V dropped 4 bases and J dropped 5; count of bases not matched to a gene: 10. The chain's CDR3 is CASSSPLGQVDTQYF. In nucleotides, the CDR3 is TGTGCCAGCAGCTCACCCCTAGGACAGGTAGATACGCAGTATTTT.

This chain uses TRBV5-1 with TRBJ2-5, with 7 bases aligning to TRBD2. Trimming at V came to 0 bases and at J to 5 bases, leaving 10 bases not matched to a gene. Germline assignment: CDR1 SGHRS and CDR2 YFSETQ. CDR3 length: 16 amino acids. In DNA form, the CDR3 reads TGCGCCAGCAGCTTGGAGTACGGGAGGCTCCAGGAGACCCAGTACTTC. Protein sequence: CASSLEYGRLQETQYF.

The V and J genes are TRBV5-1 and TRBJ2-7; 7 positions match TRBD2. J lost 3 bases, V lost 4 bases, and 7 bases had no gene match. Germline CDR1 and CDR2: SGHRS and YFSETQ. The CDR3 is made up of 14 amino acids. Here the CDR3 reads CASSPLGGDYEQYF. The CDR3 DNA sequence: TGCGCCAGCAGCCCGCTGGGGGGGGACTACGAGCAGTACTTC.